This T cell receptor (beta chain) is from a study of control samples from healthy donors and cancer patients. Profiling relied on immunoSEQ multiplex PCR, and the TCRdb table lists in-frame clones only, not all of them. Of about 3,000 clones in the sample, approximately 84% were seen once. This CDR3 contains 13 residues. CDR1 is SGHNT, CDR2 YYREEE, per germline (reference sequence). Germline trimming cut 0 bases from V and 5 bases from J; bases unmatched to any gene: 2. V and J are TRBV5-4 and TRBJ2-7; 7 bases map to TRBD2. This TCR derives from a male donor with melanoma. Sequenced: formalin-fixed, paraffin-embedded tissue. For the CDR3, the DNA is TGTGCCAGCAGCTTGGGCGGGAGTAACGAGCAGTACTTC. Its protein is CASSLGGSNEQYF.